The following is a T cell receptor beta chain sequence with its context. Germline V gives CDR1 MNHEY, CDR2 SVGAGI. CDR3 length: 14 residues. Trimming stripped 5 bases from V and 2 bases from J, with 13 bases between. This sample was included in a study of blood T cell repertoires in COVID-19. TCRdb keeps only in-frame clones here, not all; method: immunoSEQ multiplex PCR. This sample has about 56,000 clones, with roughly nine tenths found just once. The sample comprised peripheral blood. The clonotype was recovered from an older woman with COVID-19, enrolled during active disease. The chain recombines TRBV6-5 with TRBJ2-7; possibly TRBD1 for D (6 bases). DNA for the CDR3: TGTGCCAGCAGTAGACAGGCCGGAGCCTACGAGCAGTACTTC. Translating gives CASSRQAGAYEQYF.